One sample yielded the 10 T cell receptor beta chains listed below, sequenced in a study of T cells expressing NK-cell markers. TCRdb derives one entry per CDR3 protein from the 5' RACE reads, leaving out DNA. The listing records about 260,000 distinct CDR3 sequences. The sample consisted of blood T cells: a sorted CD56 or NKG2C T cell subset, CD4+ or CD8+ T cells, or bulk PBMC T cells (not recorded which). All receptors derive from a woman between 18 and 70 years old in good health.

The chain joins TRBV7-6 to TRBJ2-3. The germline gives CDR1 SGHVS, CDR2 FNYEAQ. CDR3 size: 13 residues. The CDR3 here is CASSGGRTDTQYF.

The chain combines TRBV7-2 with TRBJ1-1; TCRdb outputs TRBD1, but without DNA this stays unchecked. Germline V gene data show CDR1 as SGHTA and CDR2 as FQGNSA. The CDR3 runs 13 residues. This chain's CDR3 is CASSALGDTEAFF.

The chain links TRBV5-1 to TRBJ2-1; the TCRdb D gene call, TRBD2, has no DNA to confirm it. The V gene's germline CDR1 is SGHRS and CDR2 YFSETQ. The CDR3 sequence is 14 residues long. CDR3 in amino acids: CASSLVAGAREQFF.

The J gene is TRBJ2-1, the V gene TRBV7-3; there is no DNA to check the TCRdb D call of TRBD2. Looked up from germline, CDR1 is SGHTA and CDR2 is FQGTGA. The CDR3 contains 17 residues. The CDR3: CASSYRTSGGSNNEQFF.

This chain connects TRBV7-2 to TRBJ2-3. The V gene's germline CDR1 is SGHTA and CDR2 FQGNSA. The CDR3 contains 13 residues. The CDR3 sequence: CASSLASADTQYF. The complete variable domain, with remaining parts taken from reference TRBV7-2 and TRBJ2-3, reads GAGVSQSPSNKVTEKGKDVELRCDPISGHTALYWYRQSLGQGLEFLIYFQGNSAPDKSGLPSDRFSAERTGGSVSTLTIQRTQQEDSAVYLCASSLASADTQYFGPGTRLTVL.

J is TRBJ1-6 and V is TRBV7-2. The CDR3 is 14 amino acids. CDR1 SGHTA and CDR2 FQGNSA come from the germline V gene. CDR3 sequence: CASSLGEYNSPLHF.

This chain uses TRBV5-4 with TRBJ1-3. Germline V gene sequence: CDR1 SGHNT, CDR2 YYREEE (reference sequence). The CDR3 has 15 amino acids. The CDR3 spells CASSLGHVSGNTIYF.

The chain carries TRBV12-3 or TRBV12-4 and TRBJ1-3. The CDR3 is 11 amino acids. CDR3 region: CASRPRDTIYF.

V is TRBV20-1 and J is TRBJ2-5; TCRdb reports TRBD1, a call that lacks DNA to check it against. Germline V gene data show CDR1 as DFQATT and CDR2 as SNEGSKA (reference sequence). This CDR3 has 14 amino acids. The chain's CDR3 is CSARDVGTLETQYF.

The chain employs TRBV7-3 and TRBJ2-7. The CDR3 has 13 residues. Germline assignment: CDR1 SGHTA and CDR2 FQGTGA. CDR3 residues: CASTETYPYEQYF.